This TCR beta chain was profiled in a study of blood T cell repertoires in COVID-19. Study context: The samples span acute and convalescent COVID-19 from the United States, Italy and Spain. PBMCs, B-cell-depleted T cells, or T cells provided the cDNA or gDNA that made up the material.

This CDR3 is 10 amino acids long. V lost 3 bases to trimming and J lost 8 bases, with 4 bases between them. Original processing methods: Scientists estimated how many nucleated cells there were by amplifying reference gene primers. Generated by immunoSEQ multiplex PCR, the TCRdb table keeps only in-frame clones and is missing some. V and J calls and clone size are those listed in that table; D and trimming were worked out from the DNA. The sample consists of roughly 150,000 clones, around four fifths of them appearing once. The sequence was collected from a woman in her 70s who had recovered from COVID-19. Sequencing was carried out using peripheral blood. The V call is TRBV12-3 or TRBV12-4, the J call TRBJ1-2; the D is unclear. Written as DNA, the CDR3 is TGTGCCAGCAGTTTGGGCGGCTACACCTTC. Amino acid sequence: CASSLGGYTF.